A selection of T cell receptor beta chains follows, all from one sample in a study of spatial heterogeneity in lung cancer. TCRdb fed the 5' RACE reads into MiXCR, producing one record per CDR3 protein. The top ten clones hold 16% of a sample with 5,500 to 6,500 distinct CDR3 sequences, approximately 12% of them seen once. The sample was normal lung tissue next to the tumor, taken at surgery. The receptors were sampled from a male donor with early-stage non-small cell lung cancer. The CDR3 runs from the conserved cysteine through the conserved F or W. A D gene is named only where the DNA matches it firmly. Clone size, where shown, is once, few, many, or a class for clones that have expanded.

clone_size j_call d_call v_call cdr3_aa cdr3_nt
many TRBJ2-3 NA TRBV6-2/TRBV6-3 CASSPSGSTDTQYF TGTGCCAGCAGTCCCAGCGGGAGCACAGATACGCAGTATTTT
medium-sized TRBJ2-2 TRBD1 TRBV6-5 CASRLLTGGETGELFF TGTGCCAGCAGGCTACTTACAGGGGGCGAGACCGGGGAGCTGTTTTTT
medium-sized TRBJ1-3 NA TRBV14 CASSEYGLQSGNTIYF TGTGCCAGCAGCGAATATGGGCTACAATCTGGAAACACCATATATTTT
medium-sized TRBJ2-3 NA TRBV15 CATSRADTQYF TGTGCCACCAGCAGAGCAGATACGCAGTATTTT
medium-sized TRBJ2-7 NA TRBV10-2 CASSESNDANEQYF TGCGCCAGCAGTGAGTCGAACGACGCCAACGAGCAGTACTTC
NA TRBJ2-7 TRBD1 TRBV6-5 CASSYGDRGYEQYF TGTGCCAGCAGTTACGGGGACAGGGGGTACGAGCAGTACTTC
medium-sized TRBJ2-7 TRBD1 TRBV29-1 CSGAQGVHYEQYF TGCAGCGGGGCCCAGGGGGTACACTACGAGCAGTACTTC
medium-sized TRBJ1-1 NA TRBV6-6 CASRRDKNTEAFF TGTGCCAGCAGGAGGGACAAGAACACTGAAGCTTTCTTT
many TRBJ1-2 NA TRBV10-3 CAISESAGSGDYGYTF TGTGCCATCAGTGAGTCCGCAGGGTCGGGGGACTATGGCTACACCTTC
medium-sized TRBJ1-2 TRBD1 TRBV29-1 CSADGDSNYGYTF TGCAGCGCTGACGGGGACAGCAACTATGGCTACACCTTC
NA TRBJ1-5 NA TRBV24-1 CATREDSGDSNQPQHF TGTGCCACCAGGGAGGACTCGGGAGATAGCAATCAGCCCCAGCATTTT
medium-sized TRBJ1-6 NA TRBV6-6 CASSREGDNSPLHF TGTGCCAGCAGTAGGGAGGGAGATAATTCACCCCTCCACTTT
medium-sized TRBJ2-7 NA TRBV11-3 CASSLEGPTGEQYF TGTGCCAGCAGCTTGGAGGGGCCGACAGGGGAGCAGTACTTC